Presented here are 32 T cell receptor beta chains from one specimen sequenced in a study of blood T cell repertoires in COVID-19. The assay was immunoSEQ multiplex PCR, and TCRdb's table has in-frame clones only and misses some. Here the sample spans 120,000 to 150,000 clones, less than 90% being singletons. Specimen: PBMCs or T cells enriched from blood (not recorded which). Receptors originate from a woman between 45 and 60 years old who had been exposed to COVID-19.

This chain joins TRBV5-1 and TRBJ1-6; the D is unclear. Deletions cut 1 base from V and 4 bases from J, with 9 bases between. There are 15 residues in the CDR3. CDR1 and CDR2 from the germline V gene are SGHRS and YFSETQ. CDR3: CASSLKEAYNSPLHF. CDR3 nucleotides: TGCGCCAGCAGCTTGAAGGAGGCTTATAATTCACCCCTCCACTTT.

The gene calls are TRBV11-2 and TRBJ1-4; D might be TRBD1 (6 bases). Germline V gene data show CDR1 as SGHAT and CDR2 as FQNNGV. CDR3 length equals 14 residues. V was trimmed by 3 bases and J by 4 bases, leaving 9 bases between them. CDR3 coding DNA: TGTGCCAGCAGCTTCCAGGGGAATAATGAAAAACTGTTTTTT. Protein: CASSFQGNNEKLFF.

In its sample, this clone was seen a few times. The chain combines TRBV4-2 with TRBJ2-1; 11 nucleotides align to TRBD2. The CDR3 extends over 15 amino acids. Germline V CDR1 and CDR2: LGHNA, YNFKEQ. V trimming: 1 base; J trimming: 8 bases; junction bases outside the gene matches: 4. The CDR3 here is CASSQVLAGVDEQFF. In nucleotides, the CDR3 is TGTGCCAGCAGCCAAGTACTAGCGGGGGTAGATGAGCAGTTCTTC.

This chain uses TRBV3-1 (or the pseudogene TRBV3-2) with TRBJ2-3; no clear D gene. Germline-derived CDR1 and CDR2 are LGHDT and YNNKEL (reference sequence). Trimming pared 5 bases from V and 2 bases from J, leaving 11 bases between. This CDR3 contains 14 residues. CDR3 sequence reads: CASSIALLTDTQYF. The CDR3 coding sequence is TGTGCCAGCAGCATAGCCCTCCTCACAGATACGCAGTATTTT.

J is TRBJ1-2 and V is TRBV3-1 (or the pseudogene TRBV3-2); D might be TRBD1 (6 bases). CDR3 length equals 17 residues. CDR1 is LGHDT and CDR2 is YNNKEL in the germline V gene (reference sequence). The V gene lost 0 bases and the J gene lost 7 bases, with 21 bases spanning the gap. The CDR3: CASSQDYDTGGRGGYTF. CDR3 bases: TGTGCCAGCAGCCAAGATTACGACACGGGGGGGCGCGGTGGCTACACCTTC.

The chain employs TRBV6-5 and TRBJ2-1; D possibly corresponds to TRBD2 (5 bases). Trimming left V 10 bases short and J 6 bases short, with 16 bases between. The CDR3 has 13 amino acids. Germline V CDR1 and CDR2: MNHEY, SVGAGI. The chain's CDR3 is CATIGGGSNEQFF. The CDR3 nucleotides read TGTGCCACCATTGGTGGAGGATCCAATGAGCAGTTCTTC.

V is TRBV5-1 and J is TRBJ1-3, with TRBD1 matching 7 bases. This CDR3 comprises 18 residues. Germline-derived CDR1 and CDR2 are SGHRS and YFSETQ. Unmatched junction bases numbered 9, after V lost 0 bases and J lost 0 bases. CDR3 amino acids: CASSLAVSGQISGNTIYF. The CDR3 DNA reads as TGCGCCAGCAGCTTGGCAGTATCGGGACAGATCTCTGGAAACACCATATATTTT.

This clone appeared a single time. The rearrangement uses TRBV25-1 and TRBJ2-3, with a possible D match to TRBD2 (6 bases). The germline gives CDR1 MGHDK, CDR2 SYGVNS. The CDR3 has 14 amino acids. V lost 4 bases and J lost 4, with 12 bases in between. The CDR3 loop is CASSGRGFADTQYF. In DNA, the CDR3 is TGTGCCAGCAGTGGGAGGGGCTTTGCAGATACGCAGTATTTT.

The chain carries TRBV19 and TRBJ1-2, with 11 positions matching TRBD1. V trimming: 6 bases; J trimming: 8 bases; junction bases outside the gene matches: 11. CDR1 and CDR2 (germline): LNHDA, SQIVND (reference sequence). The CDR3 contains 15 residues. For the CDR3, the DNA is TGTGCCAGTAGGAACCAGGGACAGGGGGTGGGAGGCTACACCTTC. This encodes CASRNQGQGVGGYTF.

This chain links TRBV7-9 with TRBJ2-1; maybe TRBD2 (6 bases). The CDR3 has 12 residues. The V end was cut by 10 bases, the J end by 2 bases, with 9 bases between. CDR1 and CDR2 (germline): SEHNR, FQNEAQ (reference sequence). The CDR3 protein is CATGGTYNEQFF. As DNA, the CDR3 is TGTGCCACCGGGGGAACCTACAATGAGCAGTTCTTC. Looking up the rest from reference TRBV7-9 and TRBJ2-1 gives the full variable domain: DTGVSQNPRHKITKRGQNVTFRCDPISEHNRLYWYRQTLGQGPEFLTYFQNEAQLEKSRLLSDRFSAERPKGSFSTLEIQRTEQGDSAMYLCATGGTYNEQFFGPGTRLTVL.

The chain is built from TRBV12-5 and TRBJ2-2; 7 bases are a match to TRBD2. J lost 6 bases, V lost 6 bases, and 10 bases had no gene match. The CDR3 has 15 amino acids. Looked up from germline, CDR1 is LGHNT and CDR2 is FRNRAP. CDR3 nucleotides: TGTGCTAGTGGCCCATCGACTAGCTGGGCCGGGGAGCTGTTTTTT. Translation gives CASGPSTSWAGELFF.

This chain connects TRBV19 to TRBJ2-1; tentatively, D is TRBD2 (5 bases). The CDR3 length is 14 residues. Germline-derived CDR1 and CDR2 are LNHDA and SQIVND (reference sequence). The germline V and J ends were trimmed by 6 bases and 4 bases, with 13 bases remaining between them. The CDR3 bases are TGTGCCAGTAGGCCCGGGATGGGGTACAATGAGCAGTTCTTC. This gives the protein CASRPGMGYNEQFF.

For the CDR3, the DNA is TGTGCCAGCAGCTCAAGACAGGGGGCCTCTAACTATGGCTACACCTTC. It yields the protein CASSSRQGASNYGYTF. The V and J genes are TRBV7-8 and TRBJ1-2; 10 nucleotides line up with TRBD1. V shed 4 bases, J shed 0 bases, and the junction held 5 bases outside the gene matches. CDR1 and CDR2 (germline): SGHVS, FQNEAQ. The length of the CDR3 is 16 residues.

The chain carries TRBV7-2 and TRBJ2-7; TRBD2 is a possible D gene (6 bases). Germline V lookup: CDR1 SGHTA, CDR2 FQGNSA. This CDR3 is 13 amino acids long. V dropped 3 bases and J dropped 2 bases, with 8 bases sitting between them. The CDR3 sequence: CASSLASAYEQYF. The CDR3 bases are TGTGCCAGCAGCTTGGCTAGCGCCTACGAGCAGTACTTC. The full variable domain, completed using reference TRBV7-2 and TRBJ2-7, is GAGVSQSPSNKVTEKGKDVELRCDPISGHTALYWYRQSLGQGLEFLIYFQGNSAPDKSGLPSDRFSAERTGGSVSTLTIQRTQQEDSAVYLCASSLASAYEQYFGPGTRLTVT.

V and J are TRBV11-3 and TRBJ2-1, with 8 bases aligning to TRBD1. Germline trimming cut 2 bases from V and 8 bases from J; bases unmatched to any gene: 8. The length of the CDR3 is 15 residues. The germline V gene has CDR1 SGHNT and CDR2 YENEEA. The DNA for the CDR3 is TGTGCCAGCAGCTTACCCGGACAGGGAGGCCATGAGCAGTTCTTC. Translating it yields CASSLPGQGGHEQFF. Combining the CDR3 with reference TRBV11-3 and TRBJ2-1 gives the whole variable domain EAGVVQSPRYKIIEKKQPVAFWCNPISGHNTLYWYLQNLGQGPELLIRYENEEAVDDSQLPKDRFSAERLKGVDSTLKIQPAELGDSAVYLCASSLPGQGGHEQFFGPGTRLTVL.

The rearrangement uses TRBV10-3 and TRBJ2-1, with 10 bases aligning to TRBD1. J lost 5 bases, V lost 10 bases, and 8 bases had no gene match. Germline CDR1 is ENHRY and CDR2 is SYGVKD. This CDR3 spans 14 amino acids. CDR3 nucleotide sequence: TGTGCCACCATGGACGGACAGGGGGACAATGAGCAGTTCTTC. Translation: CATMDGQGDNEQFF.

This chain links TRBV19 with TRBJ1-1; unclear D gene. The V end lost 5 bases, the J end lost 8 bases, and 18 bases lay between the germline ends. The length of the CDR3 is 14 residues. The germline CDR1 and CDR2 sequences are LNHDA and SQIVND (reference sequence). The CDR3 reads CASSPSGAGAEAFF. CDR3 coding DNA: TGTGCCAGTAGTCCCAGTGGTGCAGGCGCCGAAGCTTTCTTT.

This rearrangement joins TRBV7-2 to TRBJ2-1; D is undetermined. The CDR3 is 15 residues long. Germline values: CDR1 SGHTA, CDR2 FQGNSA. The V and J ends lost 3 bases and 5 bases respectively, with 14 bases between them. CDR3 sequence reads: CASSFVRPTNNEQFF. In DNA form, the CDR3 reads TGTGCCAGCAGCTTTGTACGGCCGACAAACAATGAGCAGTTCTTC.

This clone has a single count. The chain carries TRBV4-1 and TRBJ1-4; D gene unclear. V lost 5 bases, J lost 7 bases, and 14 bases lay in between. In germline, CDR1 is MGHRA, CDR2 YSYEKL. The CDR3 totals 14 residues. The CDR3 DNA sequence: TGCGCCAGCAGCTCCGCTCGAGCGAGTGAAAAACTGTTTTTT. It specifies CASSSARASEKLFF.

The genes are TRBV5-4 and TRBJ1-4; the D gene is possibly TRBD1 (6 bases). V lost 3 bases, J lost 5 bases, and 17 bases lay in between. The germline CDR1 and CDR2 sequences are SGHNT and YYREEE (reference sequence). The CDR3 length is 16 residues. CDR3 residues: CASSWGGGASNEKLFF. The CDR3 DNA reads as TGTGCCAGCAGCTGGGGAGGGGGGGCGTCGAATGAAAAACTGTTTTTT.

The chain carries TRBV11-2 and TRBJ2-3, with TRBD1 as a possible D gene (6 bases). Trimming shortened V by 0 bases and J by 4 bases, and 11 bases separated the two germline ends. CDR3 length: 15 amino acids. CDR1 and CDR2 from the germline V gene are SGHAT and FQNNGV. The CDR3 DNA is TGTGCCAGCAGCTTAGATCATACAGGGTCAGATACGCAGTATTTT. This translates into CASSLDHTGSDTQYF.

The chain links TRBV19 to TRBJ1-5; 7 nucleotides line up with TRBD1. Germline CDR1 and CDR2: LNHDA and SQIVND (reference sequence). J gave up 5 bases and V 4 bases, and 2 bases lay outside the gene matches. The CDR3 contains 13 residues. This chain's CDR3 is CASSSTGDQPQHF. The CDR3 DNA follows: TGTGCCAGTAGTAGCACAGGGGATCAGCCCCAGCATTTT. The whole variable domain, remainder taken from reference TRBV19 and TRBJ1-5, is DGGITQSPKYLFRKEGQNVTLSCEQNLNHDAMYWYRQDPGQGLRLIYYSQIVNDFQKGDIAEGYSVSREKKESFPLTVTSAQKNPTAFYLCASSSTGDQPQHFGDGTRLSIL.

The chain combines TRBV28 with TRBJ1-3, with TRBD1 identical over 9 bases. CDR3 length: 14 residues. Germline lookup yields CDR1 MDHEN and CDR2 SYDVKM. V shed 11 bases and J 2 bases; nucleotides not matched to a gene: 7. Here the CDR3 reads CASNRGLTGNTIYF. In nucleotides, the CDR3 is TGTGCCTCAAACAGGGGGCTAACTGGAAACACCATATATTTT.

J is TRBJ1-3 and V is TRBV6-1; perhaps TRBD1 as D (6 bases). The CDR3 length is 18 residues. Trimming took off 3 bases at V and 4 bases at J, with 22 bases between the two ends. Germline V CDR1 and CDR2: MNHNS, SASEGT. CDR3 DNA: TGTGCCAGCAGTGATCCGCGCTCGGGGGGGCCCTCGGGAAACACCATATATTTT. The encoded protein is CASSDPRSGGPSGNTIYF.

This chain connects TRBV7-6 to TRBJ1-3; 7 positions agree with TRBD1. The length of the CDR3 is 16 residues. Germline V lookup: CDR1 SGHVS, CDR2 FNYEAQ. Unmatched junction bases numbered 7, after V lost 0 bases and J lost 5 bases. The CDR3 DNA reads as TGTGCCAGCAGCTTAGCGACAGGGCCCACGAGAAACACCATATATTTT. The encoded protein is CASSLATGPTRNTIYF.

The DNA for the CDR3 is TGTGCCAGTAGCCCATCCGGGGGGGAAGATGAAAAACTGTTTTTT. It yields the protein CASSPSGGEDEKLFF. V is TRBV19 and J is TRBJ1-4; a possible D gene is TRBD1 (5 bases). Trimming cost V 6 bases and J 6 bases, with 17 bases left between them. Germline V gene sequence: CDR1 LNHDA, CDR2 SQIVND (reference sequence). CDR3 size: 15 residues.

CDR3: CASSATGGSGTIYF. CDR3 coding DNA: TGTGCCAGCAGCGCGACAGGTGGAAGTGGGACCATATATTTT. The chain links TRBV3-1 (or the pseudogene TRBV3-2) to TRBJ1-3; tentative D call: TRBD1 (6 bases). Trimming took off 5 bases at V and 10 bases at J, with 18 bases between the two ends. The CDR3 has 14 residues. Germline V gene lookup returns CDR1 LGHDT and CDR2 YNNKEL (reference sequence).

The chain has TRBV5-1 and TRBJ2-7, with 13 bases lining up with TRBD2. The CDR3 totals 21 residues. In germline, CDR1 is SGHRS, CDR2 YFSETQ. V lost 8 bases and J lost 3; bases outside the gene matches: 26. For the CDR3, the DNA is TGCGCCAGGGCCCTTGCCCCGACAGAGTCGACTAGCGGGAGGACGCTCTACGAGCAGTACTTC. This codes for CARALAPTESTSGRTLYEQYF.

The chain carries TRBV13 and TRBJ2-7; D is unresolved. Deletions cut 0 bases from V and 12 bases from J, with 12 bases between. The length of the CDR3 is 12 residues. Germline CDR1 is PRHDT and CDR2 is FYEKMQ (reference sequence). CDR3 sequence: CASSLGLANAYF. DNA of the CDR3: TGTGCCAGCAGCTTAGGTTTGGCCAATGCGTACTTC.

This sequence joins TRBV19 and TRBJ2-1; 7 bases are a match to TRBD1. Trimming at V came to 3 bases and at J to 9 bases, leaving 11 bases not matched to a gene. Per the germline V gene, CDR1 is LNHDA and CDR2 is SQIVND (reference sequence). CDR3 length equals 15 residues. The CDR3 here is CASSIGRRGRGEQFF. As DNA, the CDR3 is TGTGCCAGTAGTATTGGTCGAAGGGGGCGTGGTGAGCAGTTCTTC.

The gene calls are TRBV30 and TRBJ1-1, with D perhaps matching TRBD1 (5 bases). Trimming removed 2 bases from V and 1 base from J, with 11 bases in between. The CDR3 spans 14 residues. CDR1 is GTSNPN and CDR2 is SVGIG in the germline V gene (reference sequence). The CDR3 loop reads CAWSTRAPNTEAFF. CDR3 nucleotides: TGTGCCTGGAGTACCAGGGCGCCGAACACTGAAGCTTTCTTT.

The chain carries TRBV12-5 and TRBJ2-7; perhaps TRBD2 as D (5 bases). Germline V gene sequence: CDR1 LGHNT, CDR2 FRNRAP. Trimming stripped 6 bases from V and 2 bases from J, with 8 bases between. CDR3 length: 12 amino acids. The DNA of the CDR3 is TGTGCTAGTGGGAGAGGGACCTACGAGCAGTACTTC. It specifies CASGRGTYEQYF.